This record concerns one T cell receptor (beta chain) sequence. Distinct nucleotide sequences in the sample also encode this CDR3. Original handling: Reference gene primer amplification gave nucleated cell count estimates. TCRdb's copy holds only in-frame clones and misses some; the assay was immunoSEQ multiplex PCR. D and trimming come from the DNA, and the V and J calls and clone size come from that table. Among about 240,000 clones, 85% to 90% were seen once, and the ten largest hold about 7.6%. This sample was taken from a study of blood T cell repertoires in COVID-19. Study-wide context: Collection of acute and convalescent COVID-19 samples took place in the United States, Italy and Spain. The cDNA or gDNA used as material had been derived from T cells, B-cell-depleted T cells, or PBMCs.

Germline loops: CDR1 SGHRS, CDR2 YFSETQ. The CDR3 consists of 15 residues. The V end lost 0 bases, the J end lost 0 bases, and 7 bases lay between the germline ends. Sequencing used peripheral blood. V gene TRBV5-1 combines with J gene TRBJ1-3; D gene unclear. This clonotype was obtained from a woman in her 70s with active or convalescent COVID-19. CDR3 nucleotides: TGCGCCAGCAGCTTGGCCCGGAGCTCTGGAAACACCATATATTTT. Amino acids: CASSLARSSGNTIYF.